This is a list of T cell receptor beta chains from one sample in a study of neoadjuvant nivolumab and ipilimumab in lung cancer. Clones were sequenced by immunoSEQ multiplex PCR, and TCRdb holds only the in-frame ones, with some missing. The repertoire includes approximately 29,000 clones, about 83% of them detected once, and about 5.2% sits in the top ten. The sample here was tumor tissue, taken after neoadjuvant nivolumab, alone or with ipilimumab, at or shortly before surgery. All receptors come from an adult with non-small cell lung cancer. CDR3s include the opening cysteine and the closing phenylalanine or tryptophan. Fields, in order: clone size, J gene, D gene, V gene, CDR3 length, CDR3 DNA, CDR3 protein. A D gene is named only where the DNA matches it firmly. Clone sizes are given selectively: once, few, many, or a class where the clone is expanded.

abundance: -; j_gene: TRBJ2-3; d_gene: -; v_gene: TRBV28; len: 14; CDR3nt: TGTGCCAGCAGGCACCAAAACGGACTAGATACGCAGTATTTT; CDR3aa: CASRHQNGLDTQYF
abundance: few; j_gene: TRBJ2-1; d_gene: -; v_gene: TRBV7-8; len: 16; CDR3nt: TGTGCCAGCAGCCACGGTAGGGACCCTCCCTACAATGAGCAGTTCTTC; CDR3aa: CASSHGRDPPYNEQFF
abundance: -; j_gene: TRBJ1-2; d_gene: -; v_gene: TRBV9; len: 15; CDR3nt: TGTGCCAGCAGCGTAGTCGGGCAGGGGTCGTATGGCTACACCTTC; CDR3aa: CASSVVGQGSYGYTF
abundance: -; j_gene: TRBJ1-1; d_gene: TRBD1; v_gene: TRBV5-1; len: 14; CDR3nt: TGCGCCAGCAGCTCCGGGACAGGGGAAACTGAAGCTTTCTTT; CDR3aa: CASSSGTGETEAFF
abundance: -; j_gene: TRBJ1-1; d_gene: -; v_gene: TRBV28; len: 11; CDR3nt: TGTGCCAGCAGTTTAAACCGAGAAGCTTTCTTT; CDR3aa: CASSLNREAFF
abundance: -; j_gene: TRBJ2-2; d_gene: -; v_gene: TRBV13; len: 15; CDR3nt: TGTGCCAGCAGCTTAGGCCTTCAGCGGGCCGGGGAGCTGTTTTTT; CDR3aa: CASSLGLQRAGELFF
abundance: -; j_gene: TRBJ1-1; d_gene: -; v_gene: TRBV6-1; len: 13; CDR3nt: TGTGCCAGCAGTGTGCCGGGATCGACTGAAGCTTTCTTT; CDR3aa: CASSVPGSTEAFF
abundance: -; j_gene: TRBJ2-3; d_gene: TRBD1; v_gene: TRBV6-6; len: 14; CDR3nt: TGTGCCAGCAGCGATGGACAGGGTTTAGATACGCAGTATTTT; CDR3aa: CASSDGQGLDTQYF
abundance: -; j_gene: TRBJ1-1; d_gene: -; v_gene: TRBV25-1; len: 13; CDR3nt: TGTGCCAGCAGTGGGCAGGGGCACACTGAAGCTTTCTTT; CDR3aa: CASSGQGHTEAFF
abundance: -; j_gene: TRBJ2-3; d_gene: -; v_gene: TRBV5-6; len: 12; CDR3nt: TGTGCCAGCAGTCCCGACACAGATACGCAGTATTTT; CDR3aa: CASSPDTDTQYF
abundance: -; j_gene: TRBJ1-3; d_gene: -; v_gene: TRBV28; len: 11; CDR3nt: TGTGCCAGCAGTTTAGGGAACACCATATATTTT; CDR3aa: CASSLGNTIYF
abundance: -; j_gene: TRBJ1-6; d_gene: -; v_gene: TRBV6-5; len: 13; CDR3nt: TGTGCCAGCAATGACAGGAATCTCTCACCCCTCCACTTT; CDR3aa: CASNDRNLSPLHF
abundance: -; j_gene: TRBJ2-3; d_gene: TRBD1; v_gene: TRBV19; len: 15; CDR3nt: TGTGCCAGTAGCATACAGGGGGCGCAGCTAGATACGCAGTATTTT; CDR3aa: CASSIQGAQLDTQYF
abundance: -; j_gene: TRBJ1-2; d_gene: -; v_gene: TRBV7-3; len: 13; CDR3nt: TGTGCCAGCAGCGAACCGCCAAATTATGGCTACACCTTC; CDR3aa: CASSEPPNYGYTF
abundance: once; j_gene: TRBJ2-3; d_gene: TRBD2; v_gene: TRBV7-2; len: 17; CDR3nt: TGTGCCAGCAGCTCCGGGACTAGCGGGAGGGCCACAGATACGCAGTATTTT; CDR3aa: CASSSGTSGRATDTQYF
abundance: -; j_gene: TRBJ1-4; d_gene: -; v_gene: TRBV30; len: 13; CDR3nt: TGTGCCTGGAGTCCAGGGGTGGAAGAAAAACTGTTTTTT; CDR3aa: CAWSPGVEEKLFF
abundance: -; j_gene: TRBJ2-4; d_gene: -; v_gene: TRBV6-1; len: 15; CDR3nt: TGTGCCAGCAGTGAAGGCAACAGTAAATGGGACATTCAGTACTTC; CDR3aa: CASSEGNSKWDIQYF
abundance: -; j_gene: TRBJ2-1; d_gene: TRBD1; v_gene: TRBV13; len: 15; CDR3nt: TGTGCCAGCAGCTTAGGGTCCGGGACAGCGATTAGTCAGTTCTTC; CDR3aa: CASSLGSGTAISQFF
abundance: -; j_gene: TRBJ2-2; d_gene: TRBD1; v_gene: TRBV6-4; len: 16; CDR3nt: TGTGCCAGCAGCGACCGGACAGGGTTCGGCACCGGGGAGCTGTTTTTT; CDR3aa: CASSDRTGFGTGELFF
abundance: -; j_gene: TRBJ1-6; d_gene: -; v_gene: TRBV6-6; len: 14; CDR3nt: TGTGCCAGCAGTTACGGGCAGTCTGACTCACCCCTCCACTTT; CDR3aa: CASSYGQSDSPLHF